The TCR beta chain under discussion was sequenced for a study of CD8 T cells in Susac syndrome. V lost 7 bases to trimming and J lost 4 bases, with 10 bases between them. The CDR3 runs 11 residues. CDR1 is SQVTM, CDR2 ANQGSEA, per germline. It was with random hexamers that roughly 0.5 to 1 ug RNA was reverse transcribed. TCRdb passed the immunoSEQ multiplex PCR reads through MiXCR, listing each CDR3 protein once. Of around 280,000 distinct CDR3 sequences listed, around 92% are singletons. The clonotype was recovered from a human donor with multiple sclerosis. The chain combines TRBV29-1 with TRBJ1-2, with D unresolved. Sequencing was performed on CD4+ T cells from PBMCs. The CDR3 nucleotides are TGCAGCGACCAGTCTTTCTATGGCTACACCTTC. Protein product: CSDQSFYGYTF. The full variable domain, rest sourced from reference TRBV29-1 and TRBJ1-2, is SAVISQKPSRDICQRGTSLTIQCQVDSQVTMMFWYRQQPGQSLTLIATANQGSEATYESGFVIDKFPISRPNLTFSTLTVSNMSPEDSSIYLCSDQSFYGYTFGSGTRLTVV.